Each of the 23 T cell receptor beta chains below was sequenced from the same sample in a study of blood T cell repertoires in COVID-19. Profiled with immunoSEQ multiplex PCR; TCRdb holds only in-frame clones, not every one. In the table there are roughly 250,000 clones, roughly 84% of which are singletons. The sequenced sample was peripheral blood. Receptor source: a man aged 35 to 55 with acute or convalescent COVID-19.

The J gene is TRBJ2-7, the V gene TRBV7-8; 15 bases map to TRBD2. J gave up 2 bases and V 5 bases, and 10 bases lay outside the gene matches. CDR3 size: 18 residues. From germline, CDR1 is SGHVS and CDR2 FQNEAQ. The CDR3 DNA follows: TGTGCCAGCAGCCCCGGGACTAGCGGGGGGATTGTAACCTACGAGCAGTACTTC. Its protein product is CASSPGTSGGIVTYEQYF.

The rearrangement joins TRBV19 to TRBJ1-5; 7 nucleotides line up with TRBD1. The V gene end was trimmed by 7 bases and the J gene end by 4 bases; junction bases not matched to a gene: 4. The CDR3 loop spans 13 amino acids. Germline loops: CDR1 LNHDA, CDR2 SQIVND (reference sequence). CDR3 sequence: CASMNRGNQPQHF. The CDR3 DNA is TGTGCCAGTATGAACAGGGGTAATCAGCCCCAGCATTTT.

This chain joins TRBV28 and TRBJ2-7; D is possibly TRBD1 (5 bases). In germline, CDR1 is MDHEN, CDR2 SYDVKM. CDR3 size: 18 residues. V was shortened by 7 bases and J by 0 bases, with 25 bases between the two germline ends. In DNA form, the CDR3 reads TGTGCCAGCACCTCTCTAAATCCTTACTTAAGGGGCTCCTACGAGCAGTACTTC. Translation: CASTSLNPYLRGSYEQYF.

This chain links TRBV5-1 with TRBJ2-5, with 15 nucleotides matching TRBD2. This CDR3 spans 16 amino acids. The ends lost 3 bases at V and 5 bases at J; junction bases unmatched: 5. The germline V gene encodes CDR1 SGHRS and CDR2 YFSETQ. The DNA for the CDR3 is TGCGCCAGCAGCTGGACTAGCGGGGGGGGCAGGGAGACCCAGTACTTC. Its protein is CASSWTSGGGRETQYF.

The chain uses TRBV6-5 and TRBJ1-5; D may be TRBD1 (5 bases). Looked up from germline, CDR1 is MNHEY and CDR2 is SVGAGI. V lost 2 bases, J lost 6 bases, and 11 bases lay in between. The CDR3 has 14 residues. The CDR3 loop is CASSYVGAFQPQHF. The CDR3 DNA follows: TGTGCCAGCAGTTACGTTGGGGCCTTTCAGCCCCAGCATTTT.

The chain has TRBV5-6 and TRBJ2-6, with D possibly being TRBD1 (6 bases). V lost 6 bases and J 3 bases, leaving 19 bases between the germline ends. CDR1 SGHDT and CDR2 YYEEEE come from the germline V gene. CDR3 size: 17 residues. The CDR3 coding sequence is TGTGCCAGCAACCTACAGGGCCGCCTAGGTGGGGCCAACGTCCTGACTTTC. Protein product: CASNLQGRLGGANVLTF.

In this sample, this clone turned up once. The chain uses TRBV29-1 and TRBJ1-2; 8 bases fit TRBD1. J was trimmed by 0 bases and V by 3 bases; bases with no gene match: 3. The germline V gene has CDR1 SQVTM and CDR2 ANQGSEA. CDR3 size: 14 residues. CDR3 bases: TGCAGCGTTGACCGGACAGGGCCTAACTATGGCTACACCTTC. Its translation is CSVDRTGPNYGYTF.

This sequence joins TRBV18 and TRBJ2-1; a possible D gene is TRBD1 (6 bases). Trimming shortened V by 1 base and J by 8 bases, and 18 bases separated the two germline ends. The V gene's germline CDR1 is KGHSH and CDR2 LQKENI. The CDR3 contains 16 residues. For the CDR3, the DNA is TGTGCCAGCTCACCACAAGGGACAAGGGTGAGCGATGAGCAGTTCTTC. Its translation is CASSPQGTRVSDEQFF.

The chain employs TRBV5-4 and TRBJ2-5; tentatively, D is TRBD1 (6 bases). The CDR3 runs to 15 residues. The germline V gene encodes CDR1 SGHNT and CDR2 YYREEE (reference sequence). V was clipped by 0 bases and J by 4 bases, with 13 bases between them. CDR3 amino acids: CASSLEVGAGETQYF. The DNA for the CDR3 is TGTGCCAGCAGCTTGGAGGTGGGGGCCGGAGAGACCCAGTACTTC.

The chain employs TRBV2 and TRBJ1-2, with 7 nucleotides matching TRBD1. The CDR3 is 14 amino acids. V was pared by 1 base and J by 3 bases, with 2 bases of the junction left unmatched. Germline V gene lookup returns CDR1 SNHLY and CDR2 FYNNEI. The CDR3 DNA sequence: TGTGCCAGCAGTGAAGAGGGGGCATACTATGGCTACACCTTC. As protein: CASSEEGAYYGYTF.

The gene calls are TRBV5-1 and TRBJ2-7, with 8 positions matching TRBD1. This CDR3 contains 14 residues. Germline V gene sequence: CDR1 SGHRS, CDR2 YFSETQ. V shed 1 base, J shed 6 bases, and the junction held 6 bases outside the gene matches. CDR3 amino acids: CASSLKTGVVEQYF. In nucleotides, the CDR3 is TGCGCCAGCAGCTTGAAGACAGGGGTGGTCGAGCAGTACTTC.

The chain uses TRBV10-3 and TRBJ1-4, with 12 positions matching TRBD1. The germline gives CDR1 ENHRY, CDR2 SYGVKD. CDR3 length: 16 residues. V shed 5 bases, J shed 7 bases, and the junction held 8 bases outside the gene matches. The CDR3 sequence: CAISSGTGGQGEKLFF. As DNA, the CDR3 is TGTGCCATCAGTTCCGGGACAGGGGGCCAGGGTGAAAAACTGTTTTTT.

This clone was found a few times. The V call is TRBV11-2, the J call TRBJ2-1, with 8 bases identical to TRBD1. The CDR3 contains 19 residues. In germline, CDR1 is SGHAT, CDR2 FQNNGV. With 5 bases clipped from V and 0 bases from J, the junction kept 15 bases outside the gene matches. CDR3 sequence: CASSQRGQGAISSYNEQFF. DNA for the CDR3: TGTGCCAGCAGCCAACGCGGCCAGGGGGCTATTAGCTCCTACAATGAGCAGTTCTTC.

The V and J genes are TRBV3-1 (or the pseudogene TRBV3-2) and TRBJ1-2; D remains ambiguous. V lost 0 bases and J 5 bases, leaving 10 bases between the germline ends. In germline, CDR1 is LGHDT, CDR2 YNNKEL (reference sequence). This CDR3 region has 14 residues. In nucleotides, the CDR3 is TGTGCCAGCAGCCAAGACCAGGTCTTATATGGCTACACCTTC. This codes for CASSQDQVLYGYTF.

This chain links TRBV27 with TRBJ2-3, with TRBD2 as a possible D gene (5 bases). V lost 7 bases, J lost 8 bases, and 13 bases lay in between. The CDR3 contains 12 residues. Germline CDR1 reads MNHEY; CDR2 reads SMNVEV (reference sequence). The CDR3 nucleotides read TGTGCCAGCACTACCCCCCGGGGTACGCAGTATTTT. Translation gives CASTTPRGTQYF.

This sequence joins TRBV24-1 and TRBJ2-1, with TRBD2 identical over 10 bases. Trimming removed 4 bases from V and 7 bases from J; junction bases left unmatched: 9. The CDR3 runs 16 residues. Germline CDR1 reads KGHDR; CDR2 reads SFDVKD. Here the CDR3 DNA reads TGTGCCACCAGTGACCGAGCGGGGGGGCCTCTTAATGAGCAGTTCTTC. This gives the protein CATSDRAGGPLNEQFF.

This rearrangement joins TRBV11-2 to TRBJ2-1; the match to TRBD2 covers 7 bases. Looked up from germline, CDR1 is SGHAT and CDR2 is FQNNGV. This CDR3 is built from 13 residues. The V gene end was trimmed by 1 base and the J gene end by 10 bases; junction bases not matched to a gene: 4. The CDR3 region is CASSLGRGNEQFF. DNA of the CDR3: TGTGCCAGCAGCTTAGGGCGGGGGAACGAGCAGTTCTTC.

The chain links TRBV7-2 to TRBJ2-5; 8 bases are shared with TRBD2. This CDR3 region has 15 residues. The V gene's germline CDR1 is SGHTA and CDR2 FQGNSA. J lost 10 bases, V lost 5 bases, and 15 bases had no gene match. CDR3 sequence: CASSPEDGGALNQYF. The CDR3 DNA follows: TGTGCCAGCAGCCCCGAGGACGGGGGGGCCTTAAACCAGTACTTC.

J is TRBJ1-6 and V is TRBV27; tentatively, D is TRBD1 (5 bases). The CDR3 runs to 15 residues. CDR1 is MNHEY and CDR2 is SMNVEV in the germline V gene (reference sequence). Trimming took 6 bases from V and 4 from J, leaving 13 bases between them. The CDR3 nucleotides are TGTGCCAGCAGCTCCGCGGCAGGGTATAATTCACCCCTCCACTTT. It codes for CASSSAAGYNSPLHF.

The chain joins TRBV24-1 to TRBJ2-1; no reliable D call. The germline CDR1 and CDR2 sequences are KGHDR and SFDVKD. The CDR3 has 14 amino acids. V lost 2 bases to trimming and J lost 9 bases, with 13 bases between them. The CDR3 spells CATSDSKQGAEQFF. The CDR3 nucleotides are TGTGCCACCAGTGATTCGAAGCAAGGAGCTGAGCAGTTCTTC.

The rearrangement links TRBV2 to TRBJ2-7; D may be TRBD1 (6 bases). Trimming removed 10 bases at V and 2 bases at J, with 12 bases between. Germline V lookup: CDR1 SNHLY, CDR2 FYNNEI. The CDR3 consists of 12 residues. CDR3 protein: CATSDRTYEQYF. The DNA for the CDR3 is TGTGCCACGTCGGACAGAACCTACGAGCAGTACTTC.

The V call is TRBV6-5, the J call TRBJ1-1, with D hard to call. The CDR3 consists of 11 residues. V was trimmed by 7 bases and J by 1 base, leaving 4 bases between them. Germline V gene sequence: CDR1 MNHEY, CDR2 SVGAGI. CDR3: CASTRNTEAFF. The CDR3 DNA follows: TGTGCCAGCACCCGGAACACTGAAGCTTTCTTT.

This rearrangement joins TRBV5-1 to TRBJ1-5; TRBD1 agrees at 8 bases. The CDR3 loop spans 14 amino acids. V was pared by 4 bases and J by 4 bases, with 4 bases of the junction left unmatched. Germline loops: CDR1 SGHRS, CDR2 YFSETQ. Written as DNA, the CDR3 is TGCGCCAGCAGCCCGGGACAGGTAAATCAGCCCCAGCATTTT. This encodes CASSPGQVNQPQHF.